Listed below are T cell receptor beta chains from one sample, sequenced in a study of blood T cell repertoires in COVID-19. Method: immunoSEQ multiplex PCR; TCRdb's copy keeps in-frame clones and lacks some. The table lists under 150,000 clones, 75% to 90% of them singletons. Sequencing used peripheral blood. Receptors originate from a woman aged 50 to 65 with acute or convalescent COVID-19. CDR3s include the opening cysteine and the closing phenylalanine or tryptophan. Fields, in order: CDR3 length, J gene, V gene, clone size, D gene, CDR3 protein, CDR3 DNA. The D gene is left open where the match is weak. The size field is filled for only some rows; it gives once, few, many or a size class.

len: 17
j_gene: TRBJ1-1
v_gene: TRBV2
abundance: -
d_gene: -
CDR3aa: CASTRTAAGPGDTEAFF
CDR3nt: TGTGCCAGCACAAGAACGGCCGCGGGCCCGGGGGACACTGAAGCTTTCTTT

len: 13
j_gene: TRBJ2-5
v_gene: TRBV15
abundance: -
d_gene: -
CDR3aa: CATSRDYQETQYF
CDR3nt: TGTGCCACCAGCAGAGACTACCAAGAGACCCAGTACTTC

len: 17
j_gene: TRBJ1-6
v_gene: TRBV6-1
abundance: -
d_gene: -
CDR3aa: CASSEALGGSPNSPLHF
CDR3nt: TGTGCCAGCAGTGAAGCCCTTGGGGGGTCTCCTAATTCACCCCTCCACTTT

len: 15
j_gene: TRBJ2-1
v_gene: TRBV27
abundance: once
d_gene: TRBD1
CDR3aa: CASSLQPGQVDEQFF
CDR3nt: TGTGCCAGCAGTTTACAGCCCGGACAGGTCGATGAGCAGTTCTTC

len: 14
j_gene: TRBJ1-4
v_gene: TRBV5-1
abundance: -
d_gene: -
CDR3aa: CASSLTAPNEKLFF
CDR3nt: TGCGCCAGCAGCTTGACAGCACCAAATGAAAAACTGTTTTTT

len: 12
j_gene: TRBJ2-1
v_gene: TRBV2
abundance: -
d_gene: -
CDR3aa: CASSEHTMKQFF
CDR3nt: TGTGCCAGCAGTGAGCATACAATGAAGCAGTTCTTC

len: 15
j_gene: TRBJ2-2
v_gene: TRBV24-1
abundance: -
d_gene: TRBD2
CDR3aa: CATSDHRTSLGELFF
CDR3nt: TGTGCCACCAGTGACCACCGGACTAGCCTCGGGGAGCTGTTTTTT

len: 18
j_gene: TRBJ2-6
v_gene: TRBV7-9
abundance: -
d_gene: -
CDR3aa: CASSLNRYPASGANVLTF
CDR3nt: TGTGCCAGCAGCCTTAACAGGTACCCCGCCTCTGGGGCCAACGTCCTGACTTTC

len: 13
j_gene: TRBJ2-5
v_gene: TRBV9
abundance: -
d_gene: -
CDR3aa: CASSVGLKETQYF
CDR3nt: TGTGCCAGCAGCGTAGGACTTAAAGAGACCCAGTACTTC

len: 16
j_gene: TRBJ2-5
v_gene: TRBV7-9
abundance: once
d_gene: TRBD2
CDR3aa: CASSSNPGLAQETQYF
CDR3nt: TGTGCCAGCAGCTCTAATCCGGGACTAGCCCAAGAGACCCAGTACTTC

len: 14
j_gene: TRBJ1-2
v_gene: TRBV28
abundance: -
d_gene: -
CDR3aa: CASSFLGRSYGYTF
CDR3nt: TGTGCCAGCAGTTTCCTGGGTCGGAGCTATGGCTACACCTTC

len: 17
j_gene: TRBJ1-1
v_gene: TRBV4-1
abundance: -
d_gene: -
CDR3aa: CASSHPREGGFFTEAFF
CDR3nt: TGCGCCAGCAGCCATCCCCGGGAGGGAGGGTTTTTCACTGAAGCTTTCTTT

len: 14
j_gene: TRBJ2-7
v_gene: TRBV3-1/TRBV3-2
abundance: -
d_gene: TRBD1
CDR3aa: CASSHLTGQYEQYF
CDR3nt: TGTGCCAGCAGCCACTTGACAGGGCAGTACGAGCAGTACTTC

len: 14
j_gene: TRBJ2-1
v_gene: TRBV7-6
abundance: -
d_gene: -
CDR3aa: CASSLAEGGNEQFF
CDR3nt: TGTGCCAGCAGCTTAGCGGAGGGTGGGAATGAGCAGTTCTTC

len: 15
j_gene: TRBJ2-1
v_gene: TRBV6-2/TRBV6-3
abundance: -
d_gene: TRBD2
CDR3aa: CASSPMAGGYNEQFF
CDR3nt: TGTGCCAGCAGCCCGATGGCGGGAGGATACAATGAGCAGTTCTTC

len: 15
j_gene: TRBJ2-1
v_gene: TRBV3-1/TRBV3-2
abundance: -
d_gene: -
CDR3aa: CASSWRGLFGGEQFF
CDR3nt: TGTGCCAGCAGCTGGAGGGGGCTCTTTGGCGGGGAGCAGTTCTTC

len: 16
j_gene: TRBJ1-1
v_gene: TRBV7-8
abundance: -
d_gene: -
CDR3aa: CASSLERPYMNTEAFF
CDR3nt: TGTGCCAGCAGCTTAGAGCGACCATACATGAACACTGAAGCTTTCTTT

len: 16
j_gene: TRBJ2-1
v_gene: TRBV24-1
abundance: -
d_gene: TRBD1
CDR3aa: CATSHPATGASYEQFF
CDR3nt: TGTGCCACCAGTCATCCGGCGACAGGGGCATCCTATGAGCAGTTCTTC

len: 13
j_gene: TRBJ1-5
v_gene: TRBV27
abundance: few
d_gene: -
CDR3aa: CASSYRPNQPQHF
CDR3nt: TGTGCCAGCAGTTACAGACCCAATCAGCCCCAGCATTTT

len: 13
j_gene: TRBJ1-1
v_gene: TRBV4-1
abundance: -
d_gene: -
CDR3aa: CASSQARSTEAFF
CDR3nt: TGCGCCAGCAGCCAAGCGCGGTCTACCGAAGCTTTCTTT

len: 13
j_gene: TRBJ1-4
v_gene: TRBV28
abundance: -
d_gene: -
CDR3aa: CASRLGTLEKLFF
CDR3nt: TGTGCCAGCAGACTCGGGACACTGGAAAAACTGTTTTTT

len: 15
j_gene: TRBJ2-1
v_gene: TRBV7-8
abundance: -
d_gene: TRBD2
CDR3aa: CASSPLTSGSNEQFF
CDR3nt: TGTGCCAGCAGCCCCTTGACTAGCGGGAGCAATGAGCAGTTCTTC